This TCR beta chain was profiled in a study of cytomegalovirus exposure and HLA in healthy donors. General study results and limits: Across HLA loci, a later analysis found differing TCR association rates, with DRB1 most and HLA-C fewest.

The PCR had 60 Vbeta and 13 Jbeta primers. Method: immunoSEQ multiplex PCR; TCRdb's copy keeps in-frame clones and lacks some. Seen in this sample are over 55,000 clones; the ten most common clones hold approximately 16%. Germline CDR1 is LNHDA and CDR2 is SQIVND (reference sequence). The CDR3 sequence is 11 residues long. V lost 8 bases to trimming and J lost 8 bases, with 12 bases between them. Points on this clone: The antigen is not known.

V usage is TRBV19 and J usage is TRBJ1-2; no reliable D call. This clonotype was obtained from a boy aged 5-17 years in good health and CMV-seronegative. The sample consisted of PBMCs. As DNA, the CDR3 is TGTGCCAGTGGAGGCTCGCGGGGCTACACCTTC. Translating it yields CASGGSRGYTF. The whole variable domain, remainder taken from reference TRBV19 and TRBJ1-2, is DGGITQSPKYLFRKEGQNVTLSCEQNLNHDAMYWYRQDPGQGLRLIYYSQIVNDFQKGDIAEGYSVSREKKESFPLTVTSAQKNPTAFYLCASGGSRGYTFGSGTRLTVV.